The 19 T cell receptor beta chains below come from one sample, sequenced in a study of T cell responses to AZD1222 COVID-19 vaccine (dated by TCRdb to about 2021). Libraries were constructed by the immunoSEQ multiplex PCR assay. Held by TCRdb, this immuneACCESS table contains in-frame sequences only and omits some clones. Under half of the omission traces to an unresolved V gene where checked; the cause of the rest is unknown. This sample comprises approximately 110,000 clones, 88% of them detected only once. The ten largest make up roughly 4% of the sample. The sample's time point label, in plain terms: baseline before first vaccination. Material: peripheral blood, obtained on day 0 of AZD1222 vaccination. The source is an adult in good health.

The genes are TRBV5-1 and TRBJ2-3; no reliable D call. With 0 bases removed from V and 8 bases from J, the gap between germline ends came to 13 bases. This CDR3 has 14 residues. Per the germline V gene, CDR1 is SGHRS and CDR2 is YFSETQ. The CDR3 loop reads CASSLGSGRVTQYF. The CDR3 DNA is TGCGCCAGCAGCTTGGGATCGGGCCGAGTTACGCAGTATTTT.

This sequence joins TRBV5-1 and TRBJ1-4, with D maybe TRBD1 (6 bases). Germline V gene data show CDR1 as SGHRS and CDR2 as YFSETQ. Deletions cut 0 bases from V and 0 bases from J, with 9 bases between. The CDR3 runs 16 residues. Written as DNA, the CDR3 is TGCGCCAGCAGCTTGGACAGGGCTGCAACTAATGAAAAACTGTTTTTT. It translates to CASSLDRAATNEKLFF.

The rearrangement links TRBV6-5 to TRBJ1-2, with 8 bases that match TRBD1. After removal of 8 bases from V and 3 bases from J, the junction contained 5 bases not matched to a gene. Germline values: CDR1 MNHEY, CDR2 SVGAGI. The CDR3 length is 13 residues. CDR3 nucleotide sequence: TGTGCCAGCGGTACAGGGGGTGACTATGGCTACACCTTC. It codes for CASGTGGDYGYTF.

The V gene is TRBV12-3 or TRBV12-4, the J gene TRBJ2-5; D is ambiguous. Trimming shortened V by 6 bases and J by 5 bases, and 10 bases separated the two germline ends. The CDR3 consists of 12 residues. The DNA of the CDR3 is TGTGCCAGCAGCCCCCGCGTGGAGACCCAGTACTTC. This sequence encodes CASSPRVETQYF.

J is TRBJ2-1 and V is TRBV6-2 or TRBV6-3; D perhaps matches TRBD2 (6 bases). Germline CDR1 reads MNHEY; CDR2 reads SVGEGT. Deletions cut 4 bases from V and 10 bases from J, with 11 bases between. There are 12 residues in the CDR3. The CDR3 bases are TGTGCCAGCAGTTTTACTAGCCCCGAGCAGTTCTTC. Residues: CASSFTSPEQFF.

This chain joins TRBV7-2 and TRBJ2-5; TRBD2 is a possible D gene (7 bases). This CDR3 spans 15 amino acids. CDR1 is SGHTA, CDR2 FQGNSA, per germline. V dropped 5 bases and J dropped 0 bases, with 13 bases sitting between them. Written as DNA, the CDR3 is TGTGCCAGCAGCCGCGGGGGCGGGAACCAAGAGACCCAGTACTTC. The encoded protein is CASSRGGGNQETQYF. Full variable domain (missing parts from reference TRBV7-2 and TRBJ2-5): GAGVSQSPSNKVTEKGKDVELRCDPISGHTALYWYRQSLGQGLEFLIYFQGNSAPDKSGLPSDRFSAERTGGSVSTLTIQRTQQEDSAVYLCASSRGGGNQETQYFGPGTRLLVL.

The count of this clone is one. The rearrangement uses TRBV10-3 and TRBJ2-5; 7 bases line up with TRBD2. This CDR3 contains 17 residues. The junction had 12 bases not matched to a gene; V was cut back by 0 bases and J by 5 bases. Germline V gene data show CDR1 as ENHRY and CDR2 as SYGVKD. CDR3 coding DNA: TGTGCCATCAGTGAGTCGACTCCTAGCGGTTGGGGGGAGACCCAGTACTTC. It specifies CAISESTPSGWGETQYF.

V is TRBV9 and J is TRBJ2-7, with 9 positions matching TRBD1. The length of the CDR3 is 15 residues. Trimming removed 4 bases from V and 3 bases from J; junction bases left unmatched: 8. Germline loops: CDR1 SGDLS, CDR2 YYNGEE. CDR3 residues: CASSPTGTGYYEQYF. In DNA form, the CDR3 reads TGTGCCAGCAGCCCAACCGGGACAGGGTACTACGAGCAGTACTTC.

This chain joins TRBV25-1 and TRBJ1-2; D gene unclear. The germline gives CDR1 MGHDK, CDR2 SYGVNS. The CDR3 covers 10 residues. V lost 3 bases and J 6 bases, leaving 2 bases between the germline ends. CDR3 coding DNA: TGTGCCAGCAGTGAGAATGGCTACACCTTC. Translation: CASSENGYTF.

The genes are TRBV18 and TRBJ1-1; no reliable D call. Trimming took off 0 bases at V and 2 bases at J, with 10 bases between the two ends. Germline loops: CDR1 KGHSH, CDR2 LQKENI. The CDR3 runs 15 residues. CDR3 sequence reads: CASSPPSSSNTEAFF. CDR3 nucleotides: TGTGCCAGCTCACCACCGAGCAGTAGCAACACTGAAGCTTTCTTT.

The chain couples TRBV5-1 to TRBJ1-1; D call uncertain. Trimming took off 4 bases at V and 2 bases at J, with 6 bases between the two ends. This CDR3 contains 12 residues. Germline V lookup: CDR1 SGHRS, CDR2 YFSETQ. CDR3 sequence: CASSRINTEAFF. CDR3 DNA: TGCGCCAGCAGCCGGATCAACACTGAAGCTTTCTTT.

The chain couples TRBV2 to TRBJ1-6; tentative D call: TRBD1 (5 bases). Per germline, CDR1 SNHLY and CDR2 FYNNEI. This CDR3 is built from 16 residues. The V and J ends lost 6 bases and 4 bases respectively, with 16 bases between them. The DNA of the CDR3 is TGTGCCAGCAGCGTGCAGGGAGTCTGGTATAATTCACCCCTCCACTTT. Translated, it gives CASSVQGVWYNSPLHF.

The chain has TRBV6-2 or TRBV6-3 and TRBJ2-1; no clear D. The CDR3 length is 11 residues. Trimming took 5 bases from V and 7 from J, leaving 6 bases between them. The germline V gene encodes CDR1 MNHEY and CDR2 SVGEGT. In nucleotides, the CDR3 is TGTGCCAGCAGTCTTGTGAATGAGCAGTTCTTC. Translation: CASSLVNEQFF.

CDR3 sequence (DNA): TGTGCTAGTGCAGAAGGGACAGGGGGACAGCCCCAGCATTTT. Protein product: CASAEGTGGQPQHF. The rearrangement joins TRBV12-5 to TRBJ1-5, with 11 nucleotides matching TRBD1. After removal of 7 bases from V and 7 bases from J, the junction contained 6 bases not matched to a gene. The CDR3 is 14 amino acids. Germline V gene lookup returns CDR1 LGHNT and CDR2 FRNRAP. The full variable domain, with the rest looked up from reference TRBV12-5 and TRBJ1-5, is DARVTQTPRHKVTEMGQEVTMRCQPILGHNTVFWYRQTMMQGLELLAYFRNRAPLDDSGMPKDRFSAEMPDATLATLKIQPSEPRDSAVYFCASAEGTGGQPQHFGDGTRLSIL.

The genes are TRBV4-3 and TRBJ1-1; D is uncertain. The CDR3 runs 15 residues. Deletions cut 0 bases from V and 5 bases from J, with 13 bases between. Per the germline V gene, CDR1 is LGHNA and CDR2 is YSLEER. As DNA, the CDR3 is TGCGCCAGCAGCCAAGAATCCTTTAGGAGGACTGAAGCTTTCTTT. Residues: CASSQESFRRTEAFF.

The chain couples TRBV9 to TRBJ1-2; a weak D match, TRBD1 (5 bases). In germline, CDR1 is SGDLS, CDR2 YYNGEE. CDR3 length: 15 residues. Trimming stripped 3 bases from V and 7 bases from J, with 19 bases between. The CDR3 coding sequence is TGTGCCAGCAGCGCCCCCGACAGAACCCGTGCTGGCTACACCTTC. This sequence encodes CASSAPDRTRAGYTF.

The chain links TRBV19 to TRBJ1-3; D gene unclear. CDR3 length: 16 residues. The V end was cut by 5 bases, the J end by 0 bases, with 14 bases between. CDR1 LNHDA and CDR2 SQIVND come from the germline V gene (reference sequence). The CDR3 DNA reads TGTGCCAGTAGTCGTTCAGGTCCAGGCTCTGGAAACACCATATATTTT. Residues: CASSRSGPGSGNTIYF. Complete variable domain (other parts from reference TRBV19 and TRBJ1-3): DGGITQSPKYLFRKEGQNVTLSCEQNLNHDAMYWYRQDPGQGLRLIYYSQIVNDFQKGDIAEGYSVSREKKESFPLTVTSAQKNPTAFYLCASSRSGPGSGNTIYFGEGSWLTVV.

This clone has more than one count but fewer than ten. V is TRBV6-2 or TRBV6-3 and J is TRBJ1-6; no clear D gene. The length of the CDR3 is 13 residues. V lost 1 base, J lost 8 bases, and 6 bases lay in between. Germline values: CDR1 MNHEY, CDR2 SVGEGT. DNA for the CDR3: TGTGCCAGCAGTTACTTAGGAGATTCACCCCTCCACTTT. This encodes CASSYLGDSPLHF.

The V call is TRBV6-5, the J call TRBJ1-3, with D possibly TRBD1 on 5 matching bases. The CDR3 runs 15 residues. Germline V gene sequence: CDR1 MNHEY, CDR2 SVGAGI. Trimming cost V 8 bases and J 4 bases, with 18 bases left between them. CDR3 protein: CASPFEGDPGNTIYF. The CDR3 DNA reads TGTGCCAGCCCATTCGAAGGGGATCCCGGAAACACCATATATTTT.